This T cell receptor beta chain was sequenced in a study of tumor-infiltrating lymphocytes in primary liver carcinoma. Total RNA and DNA came together from roughly 20-30 mg of bulk tissue without cell sorting. Starting material of around 490 ng total RNA yielded TCR beta cDNA via a constant-region primer. Libraries covering TCR beta were generated through three nested multiplex PCR rounds (using a slightly modified ARM-PCR). In the first two PCR rounds, TRBV1-TRBV30 forward primers were paired with a C-beta reverse primer, and each round lasted around 10 cycles. TCRdb passed the multiplex PCR reads through MiXCR, listing each CDR3 protein once. The sample records about 20,000 distinct CDR3 sequences, 79% being singletons. CDR1 is SQVTM, CDR2 ANQGSEA, per germline. The CDR3 is made up of 12 amino acids. V lost 7 bases and J lost 8, with 14 bases in between.

Sequenced input: liver tumor tissue from sampling region 4. Subset: tumor region T4, right-lateral pole. The chain combines TRBV29-1 with TRBJ1-4; the D gene is possibly TRBD1 (5 bases). The receptor comes from a woman aged 25-40 years with primary liver carcinoma and hepatitis B virus infection. The CDR3 DNA follows: TGCAGCGCAGTGGGACGGGCCGAAAAACTGTTTTTT. Protein product: CSAVGRAEKLFF.